This T cell receptor beta chain originates from a study of blood T cell repertoires in COVID-19. Study in general: From the United States, Italy and Spain came samples of acute and convalescent COVID-19. T cells, B-cell-depleted T cells, or PBMCs supplied cDNA or gDNA.

Under the authors' procedure: Reference gene primer amplification yielded estimated nucleated cell counts. The method was immunoSEQ multiplex PCR; TCRdb's version includes in-frame clones alone and lacks a portion of them. V, J and clone size are taken as reported in that table, and D and trimming were inferred from the DNA itself. The sample has some 200,000 clones; roughly 94% are singletons. Seattle cases were enrolled at active infection and followed longitudinally. The CDR3 spans 14 residues. The germline CDR1 and CDR2 sequences are MNHEY and SVGAGI. V lost 4 bases to trimming and J lost 5 bases, with 12 bases between them.

The V and J genes are TRBV6-5 and TRBJ1-5; D is possibly TRBD1 (6 bases). The material sequenced was peripheral blood. This receptor was obtained from a man younger than 45 with COVID-19, enrolled during active disease. The CDR3 sequence: CASSSQGWDQPQHF. CDR3 bases: TGTGCCAGCAGTTCTCAGGGGTGGGATCAGCCCCAGCATTTT.